This record looks at one T cell receptor beta chain sequence and its context. The data originate from a study of monozygotic twins with inflammatory bowel disease. Reprocessing the 5' RACE reads, TCRdb reports a single entry for every CDR3 protein and omits DNA. The table for this sample gives a few hundred thousand distinct CDR3 sequences. The CDR3 covers 12 residues. CDR1 and CDR2 from the germline V gene are MGHDK and SYGVNS. The sequence came from a human donor with ulcerative colitis or Crohn's disease, or a healthy co-twin of an affected twin (not recorded which). The specimen was blood. This chain links TRBV25-1 with TRBJ1-2; the D call of TRBD1 rests on TCRdb alone, since no DNA is present to check it. This chain's CDR3 is CASSGDRAGYTF.